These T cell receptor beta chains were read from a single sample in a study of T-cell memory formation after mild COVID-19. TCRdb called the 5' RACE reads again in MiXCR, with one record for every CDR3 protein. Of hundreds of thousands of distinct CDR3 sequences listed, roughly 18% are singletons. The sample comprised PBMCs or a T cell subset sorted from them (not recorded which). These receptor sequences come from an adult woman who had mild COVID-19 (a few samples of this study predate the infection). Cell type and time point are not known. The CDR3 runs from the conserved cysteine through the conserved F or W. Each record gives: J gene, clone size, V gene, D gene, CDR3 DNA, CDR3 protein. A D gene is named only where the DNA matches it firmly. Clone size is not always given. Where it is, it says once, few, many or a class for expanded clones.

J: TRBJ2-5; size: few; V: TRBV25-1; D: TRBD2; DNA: TGTGCCAGCAGTGACACAGAGGGAGGGATAAAAGAGACCCAGTACTTC; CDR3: CASSDTEGGIKETQYF
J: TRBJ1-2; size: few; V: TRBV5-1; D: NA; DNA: TGCGCCAGCAGCTTACAGGGAGTTGACTATGGCTACACCTTC; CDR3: CASSLQGVDYGYTF
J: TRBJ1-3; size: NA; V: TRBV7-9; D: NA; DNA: TGTGCCAGCAGTCCGGACAGAGTCTCTGGAAACACCATATATTTT; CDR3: CASSPDRVSGNTIYF
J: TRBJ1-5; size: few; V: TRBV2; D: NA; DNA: TGTGCCAGCAGTGAAGCGCCGGGGCTCAGGAATCAGCCCCAGCATTTT; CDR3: CASSEAPGLRNQPQHF
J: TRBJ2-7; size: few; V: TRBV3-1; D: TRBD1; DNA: TGTGCCAGCAGCCAAGAAGGGGACAGTTTAGACTACGAGCAGTACTTC; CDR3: CASSQEGDSLDYEQYF
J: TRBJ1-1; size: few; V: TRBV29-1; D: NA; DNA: TGCAGCGTCTATATCAGGGTGAGGAGCACTGAAGCTTTCTTT; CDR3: CSVYIRVRSTEAFF
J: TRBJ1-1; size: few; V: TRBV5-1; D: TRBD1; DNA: TGCGCCAGCACGAACAGGGGTCGCGAAGCTTTCTTT; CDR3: CASTNRGREAFF
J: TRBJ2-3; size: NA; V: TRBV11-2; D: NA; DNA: TGTGCCAGCAGTCGACTTCCTAGCGTGGGGGCCTTGTTTCCGGATACGCAGTATTTT; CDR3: CASSRLPSVGALFPDTQYF
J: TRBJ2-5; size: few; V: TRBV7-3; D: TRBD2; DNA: TGTGCCAGCAGCCGCGCTAGCGGGAGCCAAGAGACCCAGTACTTC; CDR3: CASSRASGSQETQYF
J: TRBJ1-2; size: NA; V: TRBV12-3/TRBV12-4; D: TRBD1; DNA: TGTGCCAGCAGTCTCCGGACAGGGGTTAACTATGGCTACACCTTC; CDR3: CASSLRTGVNYGYTF
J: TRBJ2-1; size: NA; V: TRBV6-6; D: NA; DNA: TGTGCCAGCAGTGAGACAGGTAGATCTCCCGATGAGCAGTTCTTC; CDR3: CASSETGRSPDEQFF
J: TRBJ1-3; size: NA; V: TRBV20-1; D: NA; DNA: TGCAGTGCTAGACAGATCTCTGGAAACACCATATATTTT; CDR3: CSARQISGNTIYF
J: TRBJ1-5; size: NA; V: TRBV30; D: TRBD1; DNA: TGTGCCTGGAGTCTGGACAGGGTTGGTCAGCCCCAGCATTTT; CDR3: CAWSLDRVGQPQHF
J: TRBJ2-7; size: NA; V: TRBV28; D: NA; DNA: TGTGCCAGCAGTACGACAGCGTTCGAGCAGTACTTC; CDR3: CASSTTAFEQYF
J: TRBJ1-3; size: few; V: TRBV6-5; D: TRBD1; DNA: TGTGCCAGCAGTCCACTTGGGACAGCAGTACACTCTGGAAACACCATATATTTT; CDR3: CASSPLGTAVHSGNTIYF
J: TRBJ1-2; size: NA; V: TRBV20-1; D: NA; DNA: TGCAGTGCTAGTTGGCAGGGAGGGCTCTATGGCTACACCTTC; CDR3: CSASWQGGLYGYTF
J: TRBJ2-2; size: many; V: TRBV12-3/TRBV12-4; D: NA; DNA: TGTGCCAGCACCTTCGGGTCCGGGGAGCTGTTTTTT; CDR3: CASTFGSGELFF
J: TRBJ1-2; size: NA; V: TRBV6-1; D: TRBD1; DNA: TGTGCCAGCACACTCGACAGGGTGGATGGCTACACCTTC; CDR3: CASTLDRVDGYTF
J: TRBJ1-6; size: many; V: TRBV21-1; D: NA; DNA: TGTGCCAGCCCGCTGGGTTTCCCGAGGGCTTCACCCCTCCACTTT; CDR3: CASPLGFPRASPLHF
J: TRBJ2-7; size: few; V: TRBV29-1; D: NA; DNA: TGCAGCGTTGTTGACAGCTACGAGCAGTACTTC; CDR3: CSVVDSYEQYF
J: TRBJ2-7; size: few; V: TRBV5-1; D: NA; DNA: TGCGCCAGCAGCTTGGGGTTCGGGGCTAGGTACGAGCAGTACTTC; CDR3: CASSLGFGARYEQYF
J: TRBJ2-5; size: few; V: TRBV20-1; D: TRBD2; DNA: TGCAGTGAGTTACCTAGCGGGGGCTCTCGAGAGACCCAGTACTTC; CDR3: CSELPSGGSRETQYF
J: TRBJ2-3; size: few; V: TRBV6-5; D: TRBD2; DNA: TGTGCCAGCAGCCGACCGGGACTAGCGGGACCCGCAGATACGCAGTATTTT; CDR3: CASSRPGLAGPADTQYF
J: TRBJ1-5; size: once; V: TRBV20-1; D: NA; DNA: TGCAGTGCTAGAGATCTTAAGGAAAATAGCAATCAGCCCCAGCATTTT; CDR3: CSARDLKENSNQPQHF
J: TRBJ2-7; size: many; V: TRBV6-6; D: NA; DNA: TGTGCCAGCAGTTACGACTCCTACGAGCAGTACTTC; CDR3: CASSYDSYEQYF
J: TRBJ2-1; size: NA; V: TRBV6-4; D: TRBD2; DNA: TGTGCCAGCAGTGACCTAGCGGGGGGCGATGAGCAGTTCTTC; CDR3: CASSDLAGGDEQFF
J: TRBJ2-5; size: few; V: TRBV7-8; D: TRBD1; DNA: TGTGCCAGCAGCTTCCCCGGGACAGGTCAAGAGACCCAGTACTTC; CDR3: CASSFPGTGQETQYF
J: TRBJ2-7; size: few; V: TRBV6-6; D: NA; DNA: TGTGCCAGCAGTTACTCCGTTGACGGGCAGTACTTC; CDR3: CASSYSVDGQYF
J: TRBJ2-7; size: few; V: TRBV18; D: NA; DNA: TGTGCCAGCTCACAGCGGGACAGTGCCTACGAGCAGTACTTC; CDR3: CASSQRDSAYEQYF
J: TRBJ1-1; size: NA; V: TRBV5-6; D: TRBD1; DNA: TGTGCCAGCAGCAAGGGGACAGCGAACACTGAAGCTTTCTTT; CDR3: CASSKGTANTEAFF
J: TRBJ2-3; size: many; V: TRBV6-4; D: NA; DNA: TGTGCCAGCAGTGAGGGGACACGCACCCGTTATACGCAGTATTTT; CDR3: CASSEGTRTRYTQYF
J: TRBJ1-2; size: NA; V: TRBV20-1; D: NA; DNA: TGCAGTGCTAGAGATTTTCTCGGGTTTCATGGCTACACCTTC; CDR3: CSARDFLGFHGYTF
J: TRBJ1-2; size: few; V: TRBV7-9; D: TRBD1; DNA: TGTGCCAGCAGCCGTTTGGGACAGAGCTATGGCTACACCTTC; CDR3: CASSRLGQSYGYTF
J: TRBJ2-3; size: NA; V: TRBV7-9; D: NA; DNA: TGTGCCAGCGAGGAAGTAGCCGTAAACACAGATACGCAGTATTTT; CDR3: CASEEVAVNTDTQYF
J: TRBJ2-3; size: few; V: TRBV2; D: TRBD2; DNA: TGTGCCAGCAGCGTACTAGCGACTAGCACAGATACGCAGTATTTT; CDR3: CASSVLATSTDTQYF
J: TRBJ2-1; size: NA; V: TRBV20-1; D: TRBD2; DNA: TGCAGTGCTAGCGGGACTAGCCGCTACAATGAGCAGTTCTTC; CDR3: CSASGTSRYNEQFF
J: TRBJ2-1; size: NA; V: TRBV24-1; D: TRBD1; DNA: TGTGCCACCAGTGACCCTCGACAGGGGGGCGGTCATGAGCAGTTCTTC; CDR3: CATSDPRQGGGHEQFF
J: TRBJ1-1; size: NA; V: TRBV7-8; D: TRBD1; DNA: TGTGCCAGCAGCCCGGAGGGACAGATGAACACTGAAGCTTTCTTT; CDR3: CASSPEGQMNTEAFF
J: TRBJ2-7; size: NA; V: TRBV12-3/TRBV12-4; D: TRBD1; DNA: TGTGCCAGTGGACAGGCGATCGAGCAGTACTTC; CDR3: CASGQAIEQYF